Below, 23 T cell receptor beta chains from the same sample are listed, as sequenced in a study of low-dose radiotherapy and immunotherapy resistance in tumors. Alpha- and beta-chain coverage of first-strand cDNA came from TRAV- and TRBV-specific primers. The PCR that amplified TCRs ran for roughly 20 cycles, relying on a constant-region primer and a V-primer adapter. TCRdb re-derived calls from the reads in MiXCR, one entry per CDR3 protein. This table has about 82,000 distinct CDR3 sequences, under 20% appearing once. Stated time point: before trial treatment. Here the sequenced sample was PBMCs, taken before treatment. These receptors all come from a male donor with prostate cancer.

As regards this clonotype: This is likely an artifact of a read error, given a far larger clone one base away. This chain connects TRBV27 to TRBJ2-7; 9 nucleotides match TRBD1. V shed 7 bases and J 7 bases; nucleotides not matched to a gene: 20. CDR1 and CDR2 from the germline V gene are MNHEY and SMNVEV (reference sequence). The CDR3 contains 17 residues. The CDR3: CASTQGQGGSRYNEQYF. CDR3 sequence (DNA): TGTGCCAGCACACAGGGACAGGGTGGTTCTCGCTACAATGAGCAGTACTTC.

This clonotype is termed medium-sized. J is TRBJ2-1 and V is TRBV5-5; D is perhaps TRBD2 (5 bases). Germline loops: CDR1 SGHKS, CDR2 YYEKEE (reference sequence). V gave up 1 base and J gave up 3 bases, with 14 bases separating them. CDR3 size: 16 residues. The CDR3 region has the DNA TGTGCCAGCAGCTTGTTTTTGCGGGTGGGCTACAATGAGCAGTTCTTC. Translation: CASSLFLRVGYNEQFF.

The chain has TRBV5-5 and TRBJ2-2, with D perhaps given as TRBD1 or TRBD2 (5 bases each). From germline, CDR1 is SGHKS and CDR2 YYEKEE (reference sequence). This CDR3 is 15 amino acids long. The V end lost 4 bases, the J end lost 3 bases, and 13 bases lay between the germline ends. This CDR3 reads CASSPGPTDTGELFF. Written as DNA, the CDR3 is TGTGCCAGCAGCCCGGGACCAACCGACACCGGGGAGCTGTTTTTT. The full variable domain, rest sourced from reference TRBV5-5 and TRBJ2-2, is DAGVTQSPTHLIKTRGQQVTLRCSPISGHKSVSWYQQVLGQGPQFIFQYYEKEERGRGNFPDRFSARQFPNYSSELNVNALLLGDSALYLCASSPGPTDTGELFFGEGSRLTVL.

In this sample, this clonotype turned up many times. The chain uses TRBV19 and TRBJ2-1, with 8 bases fitting TRBD1. Germline CDR1 reads LNHDA; CDR2 reads SQIVND (reference sequence). CDR3 length equals 16 residues. Trimming at V came to 4 bases and at J to 8 bases, leaving 13 bases not matched to a gene. As DNA, the CDR3 is TGTGCCAGTAGTAGACTACTCCGGACCAGGGGGCATGAGCAGTTCTTC. It encodes CASSRLLRTRGHEQFF.

This clonotype was detected many times. In DNA form, the CDR3 reads TGTGCTAGTGGTTTGGTAGGGGGGACTAGCGGTGATACGCAGTATTTT. This sequence encodes CASGLVGGTSGDTQYF. The V and J genes are TRBV12-5 and TRBJ2-3, with 11 bases identical to TRBD2. The V gene end was trimmed by 0 bases and the J gene end by 6 bases; junction bases not matched to a gene: 5. The germline V gene has CDR1 LGHNT and CDR2 FRNRAP. There are 16 residues in the CDR3.

This clonotype showed up many times. This chain links TRBV6-6 with TRBJ2-3; D unclear. V lost 6 bases to trimming and J lost 4 bases, with 8 bases between them. The CDR3 covers 12 residues. Looked up from germline, CDR1 is MNHNY and CDR2 is SVGAGI (reference sequence). CDR3 residues: CASSQEADTQYF. The CDR3 DNA is TGTGCCAGCAGCCAGGAAGCAGATACGCAGTATTTT.

This clonotype was seen repeatedly, ten times or more. The chain is built from TRBV15 and TRBJ2-1, with 7 positions matching TRBD1. The CDR3 totals 15 residues. V lost 0 bases to trimming and J lost 6 bases; unmatched junction nucleotides: 5. Germline CDR1 LNHNV, CDR2 YYDKDF (reference sequence). CDR3 sequence reads: CATSRDPHRGNEQFF. CDR3 in DNA: TGTGCCACCAGCAGAGACCCTCACAGGGGCAATGAGCAGTTCTTC.

V and J are TRBV7-8 and TRBJ2-2; no clear D. CDR1 SGHVS and CDR2 FQNEAQ come from the germline V gene. The CDR3 is 15 residues long. With 2 bases removed from V and 3 bases from J, the gap between germline ends came to 10 bases. The CDR3 DNA follows: TGTGCCAGCAGCTTAACCCAACAACACACCGGGGAGCTGTTTTTT. Translated: CASSLTQQHTGELFF.

This clonotype appeared many times. The rearrangement joins TRBV19 to TRBJ2-1; 9 bases agree with TRBD2. The germline V gene encodes CDR1 LNHDA and CDR2 SQIVND (reference sequence). The V segment lost 5 bases and the J segment 6 bases; nucleotides outside the gene matches: 8. There are 15 residues in the CDR3. CDR3 amino acids: CASSDHSGSVNEQFF. The CDR3 coding sequence is TGTGCCAGTAGTGATCATAGCGGGAGTGTCAATGAGCAGTTCTTC.

This clonotype was seen ten or more times. The chain recombines TRBV29-1 with TRBJ2-2; D is possibly TRBD1 (6 bases). Germline V lookup: CDR1 SQVTM, CDR2 ANQGSEA. V lost 2 bases and J lost 2, with 12 bases in between. This CDR3 is 15 amino acids long. The CDR3 here is CSVERQARNTGELFF. The CDR3 nucleotides are TGCAGCGTTGAACGACAGGCGAGAAACACCGGGGAGCTGTTTTTT.

V usage is TRBV3-1 and J usage is TRBJ2-3; perhaps TRBD2 as D (5 bases). CDR1 and CDR2 from the germline V gene are LGHDT and YNNKEL (reference sequence). The CDR3 is 14 residues long. V was clipped by 6 bases and J by 9 bases, with 19 bases between them. CDR3 in amino acids: CASSPAPPGSTQYF. CDR3 DNA sequence: TGTGCCAGCAGTCCTGCTCCCCCGGGAAGCACGCAGTATTTT.

On this clonotype: A far larger clone is just one base off, so this is likely a read error. This chain joins TRBV11-3 and TRBJ1-5; D possibly corresponds to TRBD1 (6 bases). Germline CDR1 is SGHNT and CDR2 is YENEEA. CDR3 length: 15 amino acids. The CDR3 nucleotides are TGCGCCAGCAGCTTAGAGGGGGGGGTTGAACAGCCCCAGCATTTT. It is translated as CASSLEGGVEQPQHF.

This clonotype was found many times. The chain is built from TRBV5-1 and TRBJ2-3; D may be TRBD1 (5 bases). The CDR3 contains 16 residues. With 5 bases removed from V and 1 base from J, the gap between germline ends came to 17 bases. Germline V lookup: CDR1 SGHRS, CDR2 YFSETQ. Here the CDR3 reads CASSLQGGFGTDTQYF. CDR3 nucleotide sequence: TGCGCCAGCAGTCTGCAGGGTGGGTTCGGCACAGATACGCAGTATTTT.

The V call is TRBV6-2 or TRBV6-3, the J call TRBJ1-1; no reliable D call. The germline V gene has CDR1 MNHEY and CDR2 SVGEGT. The CDR3 has 14 residues. Trimming left V 6 bases short and J 6 bases short, with 17 bases between. The CDR3 spells CASSTSTEAAEAFF. DNA for the CDR3: TGTGCCAGCAGCACATCAACCGAAGCGGCTGAAGCTTTCTTT.

This clonotype has at least ten counts. This chain joins TRBV18 and TRBJ1-2; 7 nucleotides agree with TRBD1. Germline CDR1 KGHSH, CDR2 LQKENI. The V segment lost 3 bases and the J segment 3 bases; nucleotides outside the gene matches: 1. This CDR3 is 13 amino acids long. CDR3 nucleotides: TGTGCCAGCTCACCCGGACAGGACTATGGCTACACCTTC. As protein: CASSPGQDYGYTF.

This clonotype was seen at least ten times. A read error may produce the germline difference seen at one junction end. The CDR3 here is CASSLAGRGQETQYF. The CDR3, as DNA: TGTGCTAGCAGCTTAGCGGGCAGGGGCCAAGAGACCCAGTACTTC. This rearrangement joins TRBV7-7 to TRBJ2-5; a weak D match, TRBD2 (7 bases). The CDR3 is 15 amino acids. Looked up from germline, CDR1 is SSHAT and CDR2 is FNYEAQ (reference sequence).

This clonotype was seen ten or more times. The rearrangement links TRBV7-9 to TRBJ1-5; 10 bases line up with TRBD1. Germline V gives CDR1 SEHNR, CDR2 FQNEAQ (reference sequence). V shed 2 bases and J 6 bases; nucleotides not matched to a gene: 7. The CDR3 totals 16 residues. CDR3 sequence: CASSLSTGQGSQPQHF. The CDR3 DNA reads TGTGCCAGCAGCTTATCCACGGGACAGGGGAGTCAGCCCCAGCATTTT.

The rearrangement joins TRBV9 to TRBJ2-1; D tentatively fits TRBD1 or TRBD2 (5 bases each). Between the trimmed V and J ends, which lost 0 bases and 2 bases, there was a span of 9 bases. This CDR3 spans 15 amino acids. CDR1 and CDR2 (germline): SGDLS, YYNGEE. CDR3 amino acids: CASSVGVGAYNEQFF. The CDR3 DNA sequence: TGTGCCAGCAGCGTAGGGGTGGGGGCCTACAATGAGCAGTTCTTC.

This clonotype was seen ten or more times. The V call is TRBV3-1, the J call TRBJ1-2; the match to TRBD1 covers 7 bases. The germline V gene encodes CDR1 LGHDT and CDR2 YNNKEL (reference sequence). The CDR3 extends over 14 amino acids. With 6 bases clipped from V and 5 bases from J, the junction kept 9 bases outside the gene matches. Written as DNA, the CDR3 is TGTGCCAGCAGGAACAGGGGATCCCAATATGGCTACACCTTC. Protein sequence: CASRNRGSQYGYTF.

This clonotype was recorded at least ten times. This chain uses TRBV13 with TRBJ1-5; D may be TRBD1 (6 bases). This CDR3 spans 15 amino acids. Germline V gene lookup returns CDR1 PRHDT and CDR2 FYEKMQ (reference sequence). The germline V and J ends were trimmed by 8 bases and 5 bases, with 19 bases remaining between them. CDR3 protein: CASHWEGGKYQPQHF. CDR3 nucleotides: TGTGCCAGCCATTGGGAGGGGGGGAAGTATCAGCCCCAGCATTTT. Full variable domain (outside the CDR3, taken from reference TRBV13 and TRBJ1-5): AAGVIQSPRHLIKEKRETATLKCYPIPRHDTVYWYQQGPGQDPQFLISFYEKMQSDKGSIPDRFSAQQFSDYHSELNMSSLELGDSALYFCASHWEGGKYQPQHFGDGTRLSIL.

This clonotype was counted at least ten times. V usage is TRBV7-9 and J usage is TRBJ1-2; tentative D call: TRBD1 (5 bases). The CDR3 is made up of 15 amino acids. Germline CDR1 SEHNR, CDR2 FQNEAQ (reference sequence). The V end was cut by 2 bases, the J end by 8 bases, with 18 bases between. CDR3 bases: TGTGCCAGCAGCTTAACCCCGCAGCTGGGGACGGGCTACACCTTC. Amino acid sequence: CASSLTPQLGTGYTF.

This clonotype occurred many times. DNA of the CDR3: TGCGCCAGCAGCCAACCACTACAGGGATCCTATGGCTACACCTTC. Encoded protein: CASSQPLQGSYGYTF. The chain has TRBV4-1 and TRBJ1-2; tentative D call: TRBD1 (6 bases). The germline CDR1 and CDR2 sequences are MGHRA and YSYEKL. The CDR3 has 15 amino acids. V dropped 2 bases and J dropped 4 bases, with 14 bases sitting between them.

This clonotype was seen only a few times. The V call is TRBV28, the J call TRBJ2-7, with 8 bases fitting TRBD1. V lost 8 bases to trimming and J lost 5 bases; unmatched junction nucleotides: 20. The CDR3 spans 17 residues. Germline CDR1 reads MDHEN; CDR2 reads SYDVKM. CDR3 sequence (DNA): TGTGCCAGCCGGCCGACAGGGGCGAGTCTTCCGGTCGACGAGCAGTACTTC. Its protein product is CASRPTGASLPVDEQYF.